The source of this T cell receptor (beta chain) is a study of T cells in Graves' hyperthyroidism and ophthalmopathy. Findings of the study overall: Most thyroid-expanded clonotypes above 0.001 were also found in blood. Ophthalmopathy and stable hyperthyroidism were told apart by a 13 V-J model.

This clonotype was counted many times. Its antigen is unidentified. After removal of 4 bases from V and 3 bases from J, the junction contained 1 base not matched to a gene. Germline CDR1 reads LNHNV; CDR2 reads YYDKDF (reference sequence). There are 13 residues in the CDR3. The TCR beta CDR3 regions underwent amplification using RNA transcripts as the source. A first-round RT-PCR of the TCR CDR3 used the HTBI primer set. TCRdb passed the multiplex PCR reads through MiXCR, listing each CDR3 protein once. The table lists 450,000 to 600,000 distinct CDR3 sequences, less than 15% of them singletons, with 11% to 15% in the top ten.

The sequencing input was blood. The chain couples TRBV15 to TRBJ2-5, with TRBD1 matching 8 bases. The sequence was collected from a woman in her thirties or forties with Graves' hyperthyroidism. The CDR3 protein is CATSMDREETQYF. CDR3 bases: TGTGCCACCAGCATGGACAGGGAAGAGACCCAGTACTTC.